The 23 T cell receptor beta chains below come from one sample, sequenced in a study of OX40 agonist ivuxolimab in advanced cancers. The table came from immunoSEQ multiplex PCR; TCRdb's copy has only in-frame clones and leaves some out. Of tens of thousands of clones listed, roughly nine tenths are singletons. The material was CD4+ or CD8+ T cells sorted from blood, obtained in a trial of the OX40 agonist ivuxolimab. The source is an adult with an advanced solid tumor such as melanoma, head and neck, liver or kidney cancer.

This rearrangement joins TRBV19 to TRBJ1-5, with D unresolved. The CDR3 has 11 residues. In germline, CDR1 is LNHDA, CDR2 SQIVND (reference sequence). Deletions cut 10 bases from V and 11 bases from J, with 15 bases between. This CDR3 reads CATSAGRAQHF. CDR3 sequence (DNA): TGTGCCACCTCGGCGGGAAGGGCCCAGCATTTT.

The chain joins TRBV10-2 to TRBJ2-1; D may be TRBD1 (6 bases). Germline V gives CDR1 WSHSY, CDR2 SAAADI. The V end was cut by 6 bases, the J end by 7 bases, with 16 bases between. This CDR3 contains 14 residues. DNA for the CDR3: TGCGCCAGCAGCCTACAGGGCGCCGGGAATGAGCAGTTCTTC. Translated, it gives CASSLQGAGNEQFF.

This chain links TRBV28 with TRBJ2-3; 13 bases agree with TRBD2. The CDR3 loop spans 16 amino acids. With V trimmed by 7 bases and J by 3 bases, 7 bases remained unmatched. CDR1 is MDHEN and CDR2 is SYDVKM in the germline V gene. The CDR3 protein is CASTYGGLAGTDTQYF. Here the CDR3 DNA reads TGTGCCAGCACCTACGGGGGACTAGCGGGGACAGATACGCAGTATTTT.

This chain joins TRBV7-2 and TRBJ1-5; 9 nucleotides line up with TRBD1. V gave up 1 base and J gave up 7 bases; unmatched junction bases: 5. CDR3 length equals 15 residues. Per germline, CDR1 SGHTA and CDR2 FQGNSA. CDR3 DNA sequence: TGTGCCAGCAGCTTAGACAGGGGGCCGGGCCAGCCCCAGCATTTT. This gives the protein CASSLDRGPGQPQHF.

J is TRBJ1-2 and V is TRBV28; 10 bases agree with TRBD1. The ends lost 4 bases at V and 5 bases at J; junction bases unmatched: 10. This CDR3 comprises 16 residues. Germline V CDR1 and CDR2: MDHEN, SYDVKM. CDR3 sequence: CASSSPRQGALYGYTF. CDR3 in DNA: TGTGCCAGCAGTTCGCCTCGACAGGGGGCGCTTTATGGCTACACCTTC.

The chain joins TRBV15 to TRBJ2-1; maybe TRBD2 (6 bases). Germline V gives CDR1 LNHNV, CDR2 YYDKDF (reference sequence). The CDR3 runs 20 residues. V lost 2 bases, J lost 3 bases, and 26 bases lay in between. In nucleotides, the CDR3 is TGTGCCACCAGCAGACCCCCCCTAAAGTCGGGCGGGATTTACTACAATGAGCAGTTCTTC. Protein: CATSRPPLKSGGIYYNEQFF.

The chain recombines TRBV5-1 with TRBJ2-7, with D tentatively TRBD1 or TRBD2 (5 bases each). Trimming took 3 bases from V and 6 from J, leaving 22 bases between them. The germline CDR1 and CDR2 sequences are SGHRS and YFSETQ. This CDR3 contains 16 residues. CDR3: CASSSSGTLPRPEQYF. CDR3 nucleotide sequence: TGCGCCAGCAGCTCCTCCGGGACGCTTCCTCGGCCCGAGCAGTACTTC.

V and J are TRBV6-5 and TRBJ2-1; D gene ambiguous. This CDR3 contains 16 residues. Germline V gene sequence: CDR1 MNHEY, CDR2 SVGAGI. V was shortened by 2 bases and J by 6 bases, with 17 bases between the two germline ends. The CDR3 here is CASSYDAVRKANEQFF. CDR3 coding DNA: TGTGCCAGCAGTTACGATGCCGTGAGGAAGGCCAATGAGCAGTTCTTC.

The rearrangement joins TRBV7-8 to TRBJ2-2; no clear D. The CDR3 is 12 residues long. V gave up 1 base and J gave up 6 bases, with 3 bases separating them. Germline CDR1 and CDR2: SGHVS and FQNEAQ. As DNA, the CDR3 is TGTGCCAGCAGCTTAGGAGCCGGGGAGCTGTTTTTT. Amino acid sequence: CASSLGAGELFF.

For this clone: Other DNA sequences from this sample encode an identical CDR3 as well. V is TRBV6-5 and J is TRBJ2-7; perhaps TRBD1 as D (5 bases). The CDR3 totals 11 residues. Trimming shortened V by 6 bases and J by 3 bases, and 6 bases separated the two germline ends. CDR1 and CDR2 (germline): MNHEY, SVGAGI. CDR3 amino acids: CASRDSYEQYF. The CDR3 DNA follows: TGTGCCAGCAGAGACAGCTACGAGCAGTACTTC.

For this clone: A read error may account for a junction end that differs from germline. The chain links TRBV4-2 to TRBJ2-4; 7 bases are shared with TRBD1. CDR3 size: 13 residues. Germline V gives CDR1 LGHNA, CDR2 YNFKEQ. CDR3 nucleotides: TGTGCCAGCAGCGAAAGGGGGCTAGCTGGGTGGCACTTC. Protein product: CASSERGLAGWHF.

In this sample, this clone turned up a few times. The chain's CDR3 is CASSPGGREYEQYF. CDR3 DNA sequence: TGTGCCAGCAGCCCAGGCGGGAGGGAATACGAGCAGTACTTC. V gene TRBV7-2 combines with J gene TRBJ2-7; 9 bases are a match to TRBD2. This CDR3 contains 14 residues. J was trimmed by 4 bases and V by 5 bases; bases with no gene match: 6. The germline V gene encodes CDR1 SGHTA and CDR2 FQGNSA.

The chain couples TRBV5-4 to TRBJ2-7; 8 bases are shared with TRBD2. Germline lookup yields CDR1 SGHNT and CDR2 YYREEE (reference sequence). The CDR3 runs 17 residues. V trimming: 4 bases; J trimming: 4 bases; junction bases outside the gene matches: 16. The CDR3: CASSQTGGGRTAYEQYF. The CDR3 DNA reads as TGTGCCAGCAGCCAAACCGGCGGGGGGAGAACGGCGTACGAGCAGTACTTC.

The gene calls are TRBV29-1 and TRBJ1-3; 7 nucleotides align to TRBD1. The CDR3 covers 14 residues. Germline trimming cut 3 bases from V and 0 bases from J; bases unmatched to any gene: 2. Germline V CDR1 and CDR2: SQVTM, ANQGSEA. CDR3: CSVEDRSSGNTIYF. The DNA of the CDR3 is TGCAGCGTTGAGGACAGGAGCTCTGGAAACACCATATATTTT.

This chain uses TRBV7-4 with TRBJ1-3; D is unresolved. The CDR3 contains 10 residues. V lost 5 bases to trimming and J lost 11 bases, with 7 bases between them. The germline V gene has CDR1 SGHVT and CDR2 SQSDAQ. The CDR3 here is CASSPTSIYF. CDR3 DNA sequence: TGTGCCAGCAGCCCCACCTCCATATATTTT.

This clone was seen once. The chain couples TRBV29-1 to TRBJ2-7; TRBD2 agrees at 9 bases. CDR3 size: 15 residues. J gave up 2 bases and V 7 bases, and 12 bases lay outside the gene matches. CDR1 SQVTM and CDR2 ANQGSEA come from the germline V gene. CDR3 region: CSASPGTSRTYEQYF. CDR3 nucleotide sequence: TGCAGCGCATCTCCCGGGACTAGCCGCACCTACGAGCAGTACTTC.

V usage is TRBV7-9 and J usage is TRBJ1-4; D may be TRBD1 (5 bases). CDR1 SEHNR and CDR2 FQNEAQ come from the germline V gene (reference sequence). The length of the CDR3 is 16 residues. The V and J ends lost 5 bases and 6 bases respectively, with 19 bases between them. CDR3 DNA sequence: TGTGCCAGCAGCCCTACCCTGGGACGAGGAGATGAAAAACTGTTTTTT. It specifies CASSPTLGRGDEKLFF.

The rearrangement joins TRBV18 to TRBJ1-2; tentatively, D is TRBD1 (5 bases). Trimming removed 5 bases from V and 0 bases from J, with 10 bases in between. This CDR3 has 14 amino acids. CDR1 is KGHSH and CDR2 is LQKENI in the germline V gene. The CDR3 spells CASSTQGANYGYTF. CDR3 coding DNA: TGTGCCAGCTCAACTCAGGGTGCTAACTATGGCTACACCTTC.

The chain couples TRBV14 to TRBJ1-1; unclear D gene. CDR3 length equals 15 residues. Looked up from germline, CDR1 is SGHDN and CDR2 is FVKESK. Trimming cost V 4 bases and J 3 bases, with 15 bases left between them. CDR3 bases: TGTGCCAGCAGCCCCAGAGGGTCCGTTTACACTGAAGCTTTCTTT. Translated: CASSPRGSVYTEAFF.

CDR3 in amino acids: CASSFDYSNQPQHF. CDR3 nucleotides: TGTGCCAGCAGCTTCGATTATAGCAATCAGCCCCAGCATTTT. The J gene is TRBJ1-5, the V gene TRBV7-9; D remains ambiguous. CDR1 is SEHNR and CDR2 is FQNEAQ in the germline V gene (reference sequence). The V and J ends lost 3 bases and 0 bases respectively, with 6 bases between them. CDR3 length: 14 amino acids.

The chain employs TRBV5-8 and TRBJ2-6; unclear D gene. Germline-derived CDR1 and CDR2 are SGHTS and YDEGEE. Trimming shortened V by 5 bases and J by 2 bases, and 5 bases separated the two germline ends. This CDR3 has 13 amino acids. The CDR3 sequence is CASRWAGANVLTF. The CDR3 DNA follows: TGTGCCAGCAGATGGGCTGGGGCCAACGTCCTGACTTTC.

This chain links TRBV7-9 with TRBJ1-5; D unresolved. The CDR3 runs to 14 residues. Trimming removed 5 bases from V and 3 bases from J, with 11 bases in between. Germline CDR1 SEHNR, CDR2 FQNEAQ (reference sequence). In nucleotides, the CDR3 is TGTGCCAGCAGCGGGAGAAATCCCAATCAGCCCCAGCATTTT. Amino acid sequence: CASSGRNPNQPQHF.

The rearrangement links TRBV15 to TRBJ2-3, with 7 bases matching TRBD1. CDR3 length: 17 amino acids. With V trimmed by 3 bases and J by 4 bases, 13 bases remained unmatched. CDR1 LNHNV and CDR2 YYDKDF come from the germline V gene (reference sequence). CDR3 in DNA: TGTGCCACCAGCAGCCTAATCACAGGGGAATCTGCAGATACGCAGTATTTT. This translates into CATSSLITGESADTQYF.